The present T cell receptor beta chain was sequenced within a study of OX40 agonist ivuxolimab in advanced cancers. Study information: A mean age of approximately 64 years, range about 20 to 85, was recorded, and roughly 80% were male. Prior therapy, whether anti-PD-1, anti-PD-L1 or anti-CTLA-4, was allowed, and 40% had some.

The study, taken as a whole, reports: The study observed clonal expansion of CD4+ and CD8+ blood T cells by week 6 at 0.1 to 3.0 mg/kg. In a subset of nonresponders, normalized T-cell clonal expansion was also low.

Germline values: CDR1 ENHRY, CDR2 SYGVKD. The V gene lost 4 bases and the J gene lost 1 base, with 8 bases spanning the gap. CDR3 length: 14 residues. Note on this clone: Its antigen is unknown.

Some clones are missing from TCRdb's copy, which holds only in-frame ones; the method was immunoSEQ multiplex PCR. The sample shows approximately 56,000 clones, less than 90% of them seen only once. The chain recombines TRBV10-3 with TRBJ1-5; D remains unclear. This clonotype originated in an adult with an advanced solid tumor such as melanoma, head and neck, liver or kidney cancer. The sample here was CD4+ or CD8+ T cells sorted from blood, taken in a trial of the OX40 agonist ivuxolimab. The CDR3 spells CAISGGGSNQPQHF. In DNA form, the CDR3 reads TGTGCCATCAGTGGGGGAGGCAGCAATCAGCCCCAGCATTTT.